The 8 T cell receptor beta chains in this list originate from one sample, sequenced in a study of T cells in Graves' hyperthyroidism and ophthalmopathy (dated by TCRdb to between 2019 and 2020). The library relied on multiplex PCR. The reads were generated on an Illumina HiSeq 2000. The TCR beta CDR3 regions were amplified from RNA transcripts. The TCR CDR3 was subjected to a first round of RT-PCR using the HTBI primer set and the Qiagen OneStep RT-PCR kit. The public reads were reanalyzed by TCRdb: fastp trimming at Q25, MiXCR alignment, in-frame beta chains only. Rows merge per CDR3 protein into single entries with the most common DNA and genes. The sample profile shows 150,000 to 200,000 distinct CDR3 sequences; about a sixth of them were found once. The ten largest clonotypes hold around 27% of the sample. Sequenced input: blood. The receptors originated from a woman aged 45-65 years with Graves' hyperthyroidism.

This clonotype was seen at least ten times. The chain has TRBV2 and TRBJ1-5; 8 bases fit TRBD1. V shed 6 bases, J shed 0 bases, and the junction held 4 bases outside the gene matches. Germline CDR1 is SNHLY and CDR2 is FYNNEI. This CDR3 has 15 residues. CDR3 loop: CASRSTGDSNQPQHF. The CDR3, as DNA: TGTGCCAGCAGGTCGACAGGGGATAGCAATCAGCCCCAGCATTTT.

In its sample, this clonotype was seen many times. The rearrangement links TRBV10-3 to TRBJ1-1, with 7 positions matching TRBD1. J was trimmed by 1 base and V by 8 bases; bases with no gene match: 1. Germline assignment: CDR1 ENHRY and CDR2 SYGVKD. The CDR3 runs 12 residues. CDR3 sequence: CAIRDRNTEAFF. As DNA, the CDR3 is TGTGCCATCCGGGACAGGAACACTGAAGCTTTCTTT.

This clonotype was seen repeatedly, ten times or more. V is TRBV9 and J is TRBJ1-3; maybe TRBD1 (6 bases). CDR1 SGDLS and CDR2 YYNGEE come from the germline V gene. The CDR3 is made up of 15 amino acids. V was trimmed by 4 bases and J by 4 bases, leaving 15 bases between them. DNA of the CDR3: TGTGCCAGCAGCCCATCCGGGACAAAAGGAAACACCATATATTTT. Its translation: CASSPSGTKGNTIYF. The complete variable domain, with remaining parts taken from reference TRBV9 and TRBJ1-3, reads DSGVTQTPKHLITATGQRVTLRCSPRSGDLSVYWYQQSLDQGLQFLIQYYNGEERAKGNILERFSAQQFPDLHSELNLSSLELGDSALYFCASSPSGTKGNTIYFGEGSWLTVV.

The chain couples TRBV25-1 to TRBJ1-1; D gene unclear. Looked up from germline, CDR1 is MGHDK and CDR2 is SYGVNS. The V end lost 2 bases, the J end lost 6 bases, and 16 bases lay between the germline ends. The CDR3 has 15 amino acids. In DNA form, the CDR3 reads TGTGCCAGCAGTGAACTTGAGTGGGGAGGGCCTGAAGCTTTCTTT. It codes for CASSELEWGGPEAFF.

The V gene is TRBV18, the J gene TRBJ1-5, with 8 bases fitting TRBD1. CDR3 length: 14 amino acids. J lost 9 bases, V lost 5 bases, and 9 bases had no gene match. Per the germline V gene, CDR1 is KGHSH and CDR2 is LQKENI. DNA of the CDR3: TGTGCCAGCTCAGCAGGACAGGGAGTGAGGCCCCAGCATTTT. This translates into CASSAGQGVRPQHF.

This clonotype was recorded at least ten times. CDR3 amino acids: CASSRDRLTYEQYF. CDR3 sequence (DNA): TGTGCCAGCAGCCGGGACCGTCTAACCTACGAGCAGTACTTC. V and J are TRBV7-2 and TRBJ2-7; either TRBD1 or TRBD2 may supply D (5 bases each). V was pared by 5 bases and J by 2 bases, with 13 bases between. Per the germline V gene, CDR1 is SGHTA and CDR2 is FQGNSA. This CDR3 has 14 residues.

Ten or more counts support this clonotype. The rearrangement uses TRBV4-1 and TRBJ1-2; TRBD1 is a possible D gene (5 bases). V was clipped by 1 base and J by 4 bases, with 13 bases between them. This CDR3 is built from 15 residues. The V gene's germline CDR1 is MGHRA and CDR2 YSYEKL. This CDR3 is CASSQVGLGGYGYTF. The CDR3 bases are TGCGCCAGCAGCCAAGTGGGTCTCGGGGGCTATGGCTACACCTTC.

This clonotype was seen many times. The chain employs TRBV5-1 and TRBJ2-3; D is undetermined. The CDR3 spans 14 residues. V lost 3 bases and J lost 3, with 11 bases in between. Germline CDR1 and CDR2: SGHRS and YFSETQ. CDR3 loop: CASSSASGTDTQYF. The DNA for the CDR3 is TGCGCCAGCAGCTCCGCCTCGGGTACAGATACGCAGTATTTT.